Presented here are 13 T cell receptor beta chains from one specimen sequenced in a study of blood T cell repertoires in COVID-19. Libraries were prepared by immunoSEQ multiplex PCR; TCRdb keeps only in-frame clonotypes and omits some of them. Of around 200,000 clones in the sample, roughly 89% were seen once. The material sequenced was PBMCs or T cells enriched from blood (not recorded which). The receptors were gathered from a woman between 40 and 55 years old with acute COVID-19.

This clone was counted between two and nine times. The chain joins TRBV7-2 to TRBJ1-6; D ambiguous. The germline V gene has CDR1 SGHTA and CDR2 FQGNSA. The CDR3 consists of 13 residues. V lost 4 bases, J lost 9 bases, and 10 bases lay in between. The CDR3 DNA sequence: TGTGCCAGCAGCTCGGAGGCCAGTTCACCCCTCCACTTT. It encodes CASSSEASSPLHF. Together with reference TRBV7-2 and TRBJ1-6, the CDR3 gives the full variable domain: GAGVSQSPSNKVTEKGKDVELRCDPISGHTALYWYRQSLGQGLEFLIYFQGNSAPDKSGLPSDRFSAERTGGSVSTLTIQRTQQEDSAVYLCASSSEASSPLHFGNGTRLTVT.

In DNA, the CDR3 is TGCAGCGTTGAACAGGGTGGAACTGAAGCTTTCTTT. The encoded protein is CSVEQGGTEAFF. The V call is TRBV29-1, the J call TRBJ1-1; D might be TRBD1 (5 bases). This CDR3 is built from 12 residues. Trimming removed 2 bases from V and 5 bases from J, with 9 bases in between. The germline V gene encodes CDR1 SQVTM and CDR2 ANQGSEA.

The genes are TRBV3-1 (or the pseudogene TRBV3-2) and TRBJ1-6, with D unresolved. V was trimmed by 3 bases and J by 10 bases, leaving 10 bases between them. CDR1 LGHDT and CDR2 YNNKEL come from the germline V gene (reference sequence). CDR3 size: 13 residues. The CDR3, as DNA: TGTGCCAGCAGCCAGGAACTTAGCTCACCCCTCCACTTT. Its translation is CASSQELSSPLHF.

The chain is built from TRBV19 and TRBJ2-5; perhaps TRBD1 as D (5 bases). The CDR3 extends over 14 amino acids. In germline, CDR1 is LNHDA, CDR2 SQIVND (reference sequence). V was pared by 6 bases and J by 5 bases, with 16 bases between. The CDR3 DNA sequence: TGTGCCAGTAGAAAGGTAGGGGCGGAGGAGACCCAGTACTTC. Its protein is CASRKVGAEETQYF.

The chain combines TRBV7-3 with TRBJ2-6, with D maybe TRBD2 (5 bases). Germline CDR1 is SGHTA and CDR2 is FQGTGA. CDR3 size: 18 residues. Between the trimmed V and J ends, which lost 0 bases and 2 bases, there was a span of 14 bases. The CDR3 region has the DNA TGTGCCAGCAGCTTAACGGTCTTTGCGGGTACTGGGGCCAACGTCCTGACTTTC. It specifies CASSLTVFAGTGANVLTF.

This chain joins TRBV30 and TRBJ1-1; tentatively, D is TRBD1 (5 bases). V lost 3 bases, J lost 1 base, and 9 bases lay in between. From germline, CDR1 is GTSNPN and CDR2 SVGIG (reference sequence). This CDR3 contains 13 residues. CDR3 in amino acids: CAWRPQGNTEAFF. The CDR3 DNA follows: TGTGCCTGGAGGCCCCAGGGGAACACTGAAGCTTTCTTT.

The chain uses TRBV19 and TRBJ2-5; D not certain. CDR3 size: 13 residues. Trimming stripped 6 bases from V and 0 bases from J, with 8 bases between. The germline V gene encodes CDR1 LNHDA and CDR2 SQIVND (reference sequence). The CDR3 region is CASSSADQETQYF. CDR3 nucleotides: TGTGCCAGTAGCTCGGCGGACCAAGAGACCCAGTACTTC.

The chain has TRBV25-1 and TRBJ2-5; possibly TRBD1 for D (5 bases). In germline, CDR1 is MGHDK, CDR2 SYGVNS. V lost 6 bases, J lost 5 bases, and 10 bases lay in between. The CDR3 loop spans 12 amino acids. CDR3 region: CASRPGMETQYF. The DNA of the CDR3 is TGTGCCAGCAGACCAGGGATGGAGACCCAGTACTTC.

The V gene is TRBV28, the J gene TRBJ2-6; TRBD2 might be the D (5 bases). V was cut by 5 bases and J by 1 base, with 15 bases left in between. This CDR3 has 17 amino acids. CDR1 is MDHEN and CDR2 is SYDVKM in the germline V gene. The CDR3 DNA follows: TGTGCCAGCAGTAGGTGGCGGGCCGAGTCTGGGGCCAACGTCCTGACTTTC. The encoded protein is CASSRWRAESGANVLTF.

This chain uses TRBV5-1 with TRBJ1-2; the D gene is possibly TRBD1 (5 bases). Trimming left V 0 bases short and J 7 bases short, with 13 bases between. The length of the CDR3 is 14 residues. Germline CDR1 reads SGHRS; CDR2 reads YFSETQ. CDR3 protein: CASSLGQVDSGYTF. CDR3 in DNA: TGCGCCAGCAGCTTGGGTCAGGTCGACAGTGGCTACACCTTC. Looking up the rest from reference TRBV5-1 and TRBJ1-2 gives the full variable domain: KAGVTQTPRYLIKTRGQQVTLSCSPISGHRSVSWYQQTPGQGLQFLFEYFSETQRNKGNFPGRFSGRQFSNSRSEMNVSTLELGDSALYLCASSLGQVDSGYTFGSGTRLTVV.

The chain recombines TRBV5-6 with TRBJ1-2; 7 positions agree with TRBD1. There are 13 residues in the CDR3. Germline assignment: CDR1 SGHDT and CDR2 YYEEEE. J was trimmed by 4 bases and V by 4 bases; bases with no gene match: 4. CDR3: CASSTGVTYGYTF. The CDR3 region has the DNA TGTGCCAGCAGCACAGGGGTGACCTATGGCTACACCTTC.

V and J are TRBV3-1 (or the pseudogene TRBV3-2) and TRBJ1-5; D unresolved. CDR1 is LGHDT and CDR2 is YNNKEL in the germline V gene (reference sequence). Deletions cut 5 bases from V and 0 bases from J, with 8 bases between. The CDR3 is 14 amino acids. The CDR3 nucleotides read TGTGCCAGCAGCGGAGCGTATAGCAATCAGCCCCAGCATTTT. The encoded protein is CASSGAYSNQPQHF.

The genes are TRBV25-1 and TRBJ1-1; 7 positions match TRBD1. With V trimmed by 2 bases and J by 0 bases, 3 bases remained unmatched. There are 15 residues in the CDR3. Germline V gene lookup returns CDR1 MGHDK and CDR2 SYGVNS. The CDR3 reads CASSEEGAMNTEAFF. For the CDR3, the DNA is TGTGCCAGCAGTGAAGAGGGGGCCATGAACACTGAAGCTTTCTTT.